This T cell receptor beta chain was obtained from a study of OX40 agonist ivuxolimab in advanced cancers. The overall study: In this cohort, patients received ivuxolimab, an agonistic anti-OX40 (CD134) antibody. Of the patients, three showed partial responses, one with hepatocellular carcinoma and two with cutaneous melanoma.

This table comes from immunoSEQ multiplex PCR, and its TCRdb copy is limited to in-frame clones, with some not included. The sample records tens of thousands of clones, around four fifths being singletons. Concerning this clone itself: The antigen is not known.

Regarding the study as a whole: CD8+ T cells were the subset that, on average, had more expanded clones than CD4+.

Trimming left V 4 bases short and J 3 bases short, with 11 bases between. Germline V lookup: CDR1 KGHSH, CDR2 LQKENI. The CDR3 runs 14 residues. The material was CD4+ or CD8+ T cells sorted from blood, obtained in a trial of the OX40 agonist ivuxolimab. The chain carries TRBV18 and TRBJ2-3; TRBD1 is a possible D gene (6 bases). The source of this sequence is an adult with an advanced solid tumor such as melanoma, head and neck, liver or kidney cancer. This chain's CDR3 is CASSQSQGTDTQYF. The CDR3 DNA is TGTGCCAGCTCACAATCACAGGGAACAGATACGCAGTATTTT.